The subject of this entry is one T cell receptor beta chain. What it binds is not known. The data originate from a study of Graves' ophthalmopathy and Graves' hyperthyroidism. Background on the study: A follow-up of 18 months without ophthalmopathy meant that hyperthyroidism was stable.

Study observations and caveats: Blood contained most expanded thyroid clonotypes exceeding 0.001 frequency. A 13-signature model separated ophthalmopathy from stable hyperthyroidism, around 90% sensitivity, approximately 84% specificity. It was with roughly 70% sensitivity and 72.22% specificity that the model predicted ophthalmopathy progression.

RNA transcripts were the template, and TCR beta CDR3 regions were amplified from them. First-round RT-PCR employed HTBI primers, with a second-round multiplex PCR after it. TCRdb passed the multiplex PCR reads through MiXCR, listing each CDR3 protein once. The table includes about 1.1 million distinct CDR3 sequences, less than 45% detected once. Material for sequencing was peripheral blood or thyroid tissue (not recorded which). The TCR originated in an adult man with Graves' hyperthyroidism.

CDR3 region: CAEGGAAVEQYF. The CDR3 nucleotides read TGTGCGGAAGGCGGGGCCGCGGTCGAGCAGTACTTC. The chain is built from TRBV2 and TRBJ2-7, with D perhaps matching TRBD2 (6 bases). The V gene's germline CDR1 is SNHLY and CDR2 FYNNEI. The CDR3 covers 12 residues.